This T cell receptor beta chain was documented in a study of T-cell memory formation after mild COVID-19 listed by TCRdb under 2021. About the study as a whole: TCR sequence clusters from the two donors were found to be largely donor specific. In a couple of donors, T-cell clones that expanded and contracted after mild COVID-19 were tracked by sequencing TCRalpha and TCRbeta repertoires over time. The cohort comprised two young, previously healthy adult volunteers, one female and one male. Broader findings and caveats from the paper: From day 15 to 85, contracting clones showed balanced CD4/CD8 phenotypes, whereas a second wave of clones that expanded from day 15 to 37 leaned towards CD4+. The study included only a couple of mild cases, and larger cohorts that include severe cases with pre-infection samples were judged to be necessary. SARS-CoV-2 specificity of the second-wave clones peaking on day 37 was not confirmed. Some responding clones were detected in pre-infection memory, suggesting pre-existing cross-reactive memory T cells joined the SARS-CoV-2 response. Contracting CD4+ clones turned up mainly in the CM and EM memory subsets, whereas EMRA was where CD8+ clones were enriched.

Ficoll-Paque density gradient centrifugation was used to isolate PBMCs. There are 15 amino acids in the CDR3, from cysteine to phenylalanine inclusive. Only the CDR3 DNA is retained, 45 bases long and in frame from the first base. Via the germline V gene (reference sequence), CDR1 is MNHEY and CDR2 SMNVEV. Trimming removed 6 bases from V and 4 bases from J; the gene matches leave 9 bases unexplained. Sequenced on an Illumina NovaSeq 6000. cDNA libraries for TCRalpha and TCRbeta were prepared by 5'RACE using constant-segment primers, with sample barcodes and unique molecular identifiers added. RNA was extracted from every sample with Trizol reagent. Amplification of the libraries took two PCR steps, and the second step added a second sample barcode plus Illumina TruSeq adapters. Sequencing of libraries was performed on an Illumina NovaSeq with 2 x 150 bp paired-end reads. The source study handled its data this way. Reads were demultiplexed and collapsed into UMI-guided consensus sequences with migec v1.2.7. Using mixcr v2.1.11, UMI consensuses were aligned to TRA and TRB V and J templates and then assembled into clonotypes. Expanded or contracted clonotypes were those called significant by both edgeR and NoisET, with noise models trained on biological replicates. For edgeR calls, a false discovery rate-adjusted p below 0.01 and a log2 fold-change threshold of 1 were applied. As an exploratory analysis of dynamics, max-normalized trajectories of the 1000 most abundant clonotypes were examined with PCA combined with hierarchical clustering. Separately sequenced CD4+ and CD8+ repertoires were used to assign a CD4 or CD8 phenotype to each responding clone. TCRdb reworked the public reads: Q25 trimming with fastp, MiXCR clone assembly, productive beta chains retained. Rows merge per CDR3 protein into single entries with the most common DNA and genes. The authors' filters were not applied to this entry. The sample has 250,000 or so distinct CDR3 sequences on record, roughly 9.4% of them singletons. The top ten hold 20% to 25% of the sample.

In the case of this clonotype: The antigen it binds to is not known. It has no much larger one-base neighbor in the sample; base qualities were not kept.

This receptor was taken from a man aged 18 to 30 who had mild COVID-19 (a few samples of this study predate the infection). The sample titles of this study are shuffled in the database, so cell type and time point are left out; the donor was told from shared clones. The chain is encoded by TRBV27 joined to TRBJ1-1; the junction holds 9 bases that match TRBD1. The sequencing input was PBMCs or a T cell subset sorted from them (not recorded which). The nucleotide sequence reads TGTGCCAGCAGGATTGCCGGGACAGGGTTCACTGAAGCTTTCTTT. It translates to CASRIAGTGFTEAFF.